The 15 T cell receptor beta chains given below trace back to one sample, sequenced in a study of memory CD4+ T cells and cytomegalovirus serostatus. The assay was immunoSEQ multiplex PCR, and TCRdb's table has in-frame clones only and misses some. This table has about 50,000 clones, more than 75% appearing once. The sort gate was single viable CD3+CD4+CD8-CD45RO+ cells for memory CD4+ T cells. Material: memory CD4+ T cells from blood. These receptors were taken from an adult in good health and CMV-seronegative.

This clone has just a few counts. The same CDR3 also results from other DNA sequences found in this sample. The J gene is TRBJ1-1, the V gene TRBV28; D ambiguous. The CDR3 sequence is 13 residues long. V was cut by 7 bases and J by 1 base, with 10 bases left in between. Germline V lookup: CDR1 MDHEN, CDR2 SYDVKM. CDR3 amino acids: CASNGGPNTEAFF. For the CDR3, the DNA is TGTGCCAGCAATGGCGGGCCGAACACTGAAGCTTTCTTT.

The DNA for the CDR3 is TGCGCCAGCAGCTTGGCGGCGGCAGGAACAGATACGCAGTATTTT. It yields the protein CASSLAAAGTDTQYF. The chain has TRBV5-1 and TRBJ2-3, with D unresolved. CDR1 is SGHRS and CDR2 is YFSETQ in the germline V gene. V dropped 0 bases and J dropped 3 bases, with 11 bases sitting between them. The CDR3 is made up of 15 amino acids.

This chain joins TRBV2 and TRBJ1-4; 8 nucleotides agree with TRBD1. J gave up 8 bases and V 6 bases, and 11 bases lay outside the gene matches. CDR1 and CDR2 from the germline V gene are SNHLY and FYNNEI. This CDR3 region has 15 residues. As DNA, the CDR3 is TGTGCCAGCAGGTACTCCGGGACAGGTCGAGAAAAACTGTTTTTT. Residues: CASRYSGTGREKLFF.

This clone was seen only once. The V call is TRBV30, the J call TRBJ1-2; D perhaps matches TRBD1 (5 bases). This CDR3 region has 13 residues. Trimming shortened V by 2 bases and J by 3 bases, and 10 bases separated the two germline ends. The V gene's germline CDR1 is GTSNPN and CDR2 SVGIG (reference sequence). In nucleotides, the CDR3 is TGTGCCTGGAGTCAGGGCAGCGACTATGGCTACACCTTC. Residues: CAWSQGSDYGYTF.

The genes are TRBV7-2 and TRBJ1-4, with a possible D match to TRBD1 (6 bases). The V gene lost 2 bases and the J gene lost 2 bases, with 12 bases spanning the gap. CDR1 is SGHTA and CDR2 is FQGNSA in the germline V gene. There are 16 residues in the CDR3. The CDR3 sequence is CASSLMGATTNEKLFF. In nucleotides, the CDR3 is TGTGCCAGCAGCTTAATGGGGGCAACGACTAATGAAAAACTGTTTTTT.

The chain uses TRBV7-6 and TRBJ2-5; 7 bases are shared with TRBD1. Per the germline V gene, CDR1 is SGHVS and CDR2 is FNYEAQ. The trim removed 5 bases at V and 5 bases at J, leaving 11 bases unmatched. CDR3 length equals 15 residues. This CDR3 is CASSPPPGQRETQYF. CDR3 bases: TGTGCCAGCAGCCCCCCGCCGGGACAGAGGGAGACCCAGTACTTC. Supplemented by reference TRBV7-6 and TRBJ2-5, the full variable domain reads GAGVSQSPRYKVTKRGQDVALRCDPISGHVSLYWYRQALGQGPEFLTYFNYEAQQDKSGLPNDRFSAERPEGSISTLTIQRTEQRDSAMYRCASSPPPGQRETQYFGPGTRLLVL.

This clone has a single count. V is TRBV5-4 and J is TRBJ1-4, with TRBD1 matching over 7 bases. The length of the CDR3 is 16 residues. Germline-derived CDR1 and CDR2 are SGHNT and YYREEE (reference sequence). J lost 6 bases, V lost 0 bases, and 8 bases had no gene match. The CDR3 sequence: CASSLAAAGGDEKLFF. The CDR3 nucleotides read TGTGCCAGCAGCTTGGCCGCGGCAGGGGGGGATGAAAAACTGTTTTTT.

V usage is TRBV6-5 and J usage is TRBJ1-1, with D hard to call. Trimming stripped 2 bases from V and 5 bases from J, with 12 bases between. The CDR3 is 14 residues long. Germline V gene sequence: CDR1 MNHEY, CDR2 SVGAGI. CDR3 in DNA: TGTGCCAGCAGTTACGGTGGTCATCAAACTGAAGCTTTCTTT. Translating it yields CASSYGGHQTEAFF.

The CDR3 nucleotides are TGCGCCAGCAGCTCACCTCCAGGGTACGGGGTAGATACGCAGTATTTT. This encodes CASSSPPGYGVDTQYF. The gene calls are TRBV5-1 and TRBJ2-3; perhaps D is TRBD1 or TRBD2 (5 bases each). Looked up from germline, CDR1 is SGHRS and CDR2 is YFSETQ. CDR3 length: 16 residues. V lost 3 bases, J lost 5 bases, and 19 bases lay in between.

The chain recombines TRBV5-1 with TRBJ1-2; tentative D call: TRBD1 (6 bases). The CDR3 is made up of 13 amino acids. Trimming cost V 0 bases and J 4 bases, with 7 bases left between them. Germline V gene sequence: CDR1 SGHRS, CDR2 YFSETQ. The CDR3 nucleotides read TGCGCCAGCAGCTTGGCAGGGGTCTATGGCTACACCTTC. Amino acids: CASSLAGVYGYTF. The full variable domain, rest sourced from reference TRBV5-1 and TRBJ1-2, is KAGVTQTPRYLIKTRGQQVTLSCSPISGHRSVSWYQQTPGQGLQFLFEYFSETQRNKGNFPGRFSGRQFSNSRSEMNVSTLELGDSALYLCASSLAGVYGYTFGSGTRLTVV.

The chain is built from TRBV25-1 and TRBJ2-1, with D tentatively TRBD1 or TRBD2 (5 bases each). Germline CDR1 reads MGHDK; CDR2 reads SYGVNS. V was clipped by 7 bases and J by 8 bases, with 12 bases between them. The CDR3 is 12 residues long. The CDR3 loop reads CASTQRGDEQFF. The DNA of the CDR3 is TGTGCCAGCACCCAAAGGGGAGATGAGCAGTTCTTC.

The chain employs TRBV14 and TRBJ2-7; D might be TRBD1 or TRBD2, each matching 5 bases. The CDR3 is made up of 15 amino acids. Germline V gene sequence: CDR1 SGHDN, CDR2 FVKESK. The germline V and J ends were trimmed by 0 bases and 10 bases, with 19 bases remaining between them. The CDR3 here is CASSQDRGRRTVQYF. The CDR3 bases are TGTGCCAGCAGCCAAGATCGGGGCCGACGAACCGTCCAGTACTTC.

The table lists this clone with a few counts. The J gene is TRBJ1-2, the V gene TRBV27; D gene unclear. Trimming left V 2 bases short and J 8 bases short, with 15 bases between. Germline V gives CDR1 MNHEY, CDR2 SMNVEV (reference sequence). The length of the CDR3 is 14 residues. This chain's CDR3 is CASSLGPSLGGYTF. CDR3 DNA: TGTGCCAGCAGTTTAGGACCGAGTCTCGGCGGCTACACCTTC.

The rearrangement uses TRBV5-4 and TRBJ2-5; D might be TRBD2 (5 bases). From germline, CDR1 is SGHNT and CDR2 YYREEE (reference sequence). The CDR3 has 14 amino acids. Trimming took off 0 bases at V and 5 bases at J, with 11 bases between the two ends. The CDR3 region has the DNA TGTGCCAGCAGCTTGGCCGGGGTCCGGGAGACCCAGTACTTC. Encoded protein: CASSLAGVRETQYF.

The rearrangement joins TRBV27 to TRBJ1-5, with a possible D match to TRBD1 (5 bases). Germline V gene data show CDR1 as MNHEY and CDR2 as SMNVEV (reference sequence). V lost 10 bases and J 0 bases, leaving 19 bases between the germline ends. This CDR3 is built from 16 residues. CDR3 sequence reads: CATRSGTAYSNQPQHF. In DNA, the CDR3 is TGTGCCACCCGGTCCGGGACGGCTTATAGCAATCAGCCCCAGCATTTT.